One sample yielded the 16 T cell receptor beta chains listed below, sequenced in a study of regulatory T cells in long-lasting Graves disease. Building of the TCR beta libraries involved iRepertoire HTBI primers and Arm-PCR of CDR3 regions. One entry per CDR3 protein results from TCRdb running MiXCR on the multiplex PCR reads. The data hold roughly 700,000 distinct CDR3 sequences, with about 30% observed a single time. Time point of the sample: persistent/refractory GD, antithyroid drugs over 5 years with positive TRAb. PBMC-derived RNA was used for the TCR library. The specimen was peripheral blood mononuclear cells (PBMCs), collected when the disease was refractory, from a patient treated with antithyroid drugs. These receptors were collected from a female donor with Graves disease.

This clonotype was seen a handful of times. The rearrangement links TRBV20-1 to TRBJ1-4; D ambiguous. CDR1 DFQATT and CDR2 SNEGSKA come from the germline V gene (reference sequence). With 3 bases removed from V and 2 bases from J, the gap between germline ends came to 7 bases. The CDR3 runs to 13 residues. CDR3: CSASRRTNEKLFF. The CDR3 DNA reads TGCAGTGCTAGTCGGCGTACTAATGAAAAACTGTTTTTT.

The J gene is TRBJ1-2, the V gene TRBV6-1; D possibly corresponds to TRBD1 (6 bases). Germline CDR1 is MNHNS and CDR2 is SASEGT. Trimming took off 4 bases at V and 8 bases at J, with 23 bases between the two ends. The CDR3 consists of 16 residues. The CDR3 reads CASSATGTPSGEGYTF. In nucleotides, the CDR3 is TGTGCCAGCAGTGCCACCGGGACACCTTCAGGGGAGGGCTACACCTTC.

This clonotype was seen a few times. The CDR3 DNA follows: TGTGCCAGCAGCCTAGGGACAGGGTGGAACACTGAAGCTTTCTTT. It specifies CASSLGTGWNTEAFF. This sequence joins TRBV7-3 and TRBJ1-1; 9 bases fit TRBD1. This CDR3 has 15 residues. The junction had 5 bases not matched to a gene; V was cut back by 5 bases and J by 1 base. CDR1 SGHTA and CDR2 FQGTGA come from the germline V gene.

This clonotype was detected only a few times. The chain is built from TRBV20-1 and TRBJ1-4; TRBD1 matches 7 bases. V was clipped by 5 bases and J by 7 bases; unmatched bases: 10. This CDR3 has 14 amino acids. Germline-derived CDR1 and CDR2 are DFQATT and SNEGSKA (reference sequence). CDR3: CSAPYRGRGEKLFF. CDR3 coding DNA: TGCAGTGCTCCTTACAGGGGCAGGGGTGAAAAACTGTTTTTT.

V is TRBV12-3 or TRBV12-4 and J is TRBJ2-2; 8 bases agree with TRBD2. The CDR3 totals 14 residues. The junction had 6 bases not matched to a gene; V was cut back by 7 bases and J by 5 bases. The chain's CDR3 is CASIPSGSTGELFF. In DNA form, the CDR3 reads TGTGCCAGCATTCCCAGCGGGAGTACCGGGGAGCTGTTTTTT.

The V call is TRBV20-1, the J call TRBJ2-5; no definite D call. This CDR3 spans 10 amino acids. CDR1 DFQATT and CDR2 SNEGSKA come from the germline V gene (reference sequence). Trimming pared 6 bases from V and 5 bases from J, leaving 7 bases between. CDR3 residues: CSAGTETQYF. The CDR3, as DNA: TGCAGTGCGGGTACCGAGACCCAGTACTTC.

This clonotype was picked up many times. DNA for the CDR3: TGTGCCAGCAGTACCCAGATGCCTGAAGCTTTCTTT. Translating it yields CASSTQMPEAFF. The chain couples TRBV28 to TRBJ1-1; D is unresolved. Trimming left V 5 bases short and J 6 bases short, with 10 bases between. Looked up from germline, CDR1 is MDHEN and CDR2 is SYDVKM. This CDR3 comprises 12 residues.

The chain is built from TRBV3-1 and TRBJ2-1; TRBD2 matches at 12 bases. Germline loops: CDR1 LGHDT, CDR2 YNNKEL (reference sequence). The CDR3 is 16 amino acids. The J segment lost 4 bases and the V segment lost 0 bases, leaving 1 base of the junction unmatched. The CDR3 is CASSQELAGGYNEQFF. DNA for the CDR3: TGTGCCAGCAGCCAAGAGCTAGCGGGAGGGTACAATGAGCAGTTCTTC.

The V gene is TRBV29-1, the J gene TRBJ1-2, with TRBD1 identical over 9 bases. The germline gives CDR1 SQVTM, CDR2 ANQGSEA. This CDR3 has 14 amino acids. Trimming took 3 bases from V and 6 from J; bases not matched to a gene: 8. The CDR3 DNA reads TGCAGCGTTGACTCCGGGACAGGGAGGGATGGCTACACCTTC. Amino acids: CSVDSGTGRDGYTF.

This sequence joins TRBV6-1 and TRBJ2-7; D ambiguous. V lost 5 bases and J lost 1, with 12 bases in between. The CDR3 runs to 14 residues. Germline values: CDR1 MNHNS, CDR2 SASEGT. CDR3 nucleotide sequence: TGTGCCAGCAGTAGTCGGACGTTATCCTACGAGCAGTACTTC. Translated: CASSSRTLSYEQYF.

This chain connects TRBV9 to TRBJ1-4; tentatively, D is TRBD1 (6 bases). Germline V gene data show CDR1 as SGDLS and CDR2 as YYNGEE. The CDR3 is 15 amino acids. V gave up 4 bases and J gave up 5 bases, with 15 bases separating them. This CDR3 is CASSTIQGGNEKLFF. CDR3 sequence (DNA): TGTGCCAGCAGCACTATACAGGGTGGAAATGAAAAACTGTTTTTT.

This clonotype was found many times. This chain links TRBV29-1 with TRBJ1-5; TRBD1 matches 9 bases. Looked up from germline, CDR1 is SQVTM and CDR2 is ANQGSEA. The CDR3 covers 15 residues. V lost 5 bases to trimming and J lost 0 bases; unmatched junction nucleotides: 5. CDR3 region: CSVMGQGNSNQPQHF. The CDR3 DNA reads TGCAGCGTTATGGGACAGGGCAATAGCAATCAGCCCCAGCATTTT.

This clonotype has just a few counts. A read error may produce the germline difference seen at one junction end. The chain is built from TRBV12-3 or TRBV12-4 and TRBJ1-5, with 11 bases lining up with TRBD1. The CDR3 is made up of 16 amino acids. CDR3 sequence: CASSEGTGGANQPQRF. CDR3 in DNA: TGTGCCAGCAGTGAGGGGACAGGGGGTGCCAATCAGCCCCAGCGTTTT.

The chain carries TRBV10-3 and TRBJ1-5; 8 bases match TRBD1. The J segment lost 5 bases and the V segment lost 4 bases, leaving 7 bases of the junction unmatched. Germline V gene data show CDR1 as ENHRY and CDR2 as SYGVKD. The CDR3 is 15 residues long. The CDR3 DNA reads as TGTGCCATCAGTGGCCCGGGACAGGTTGATCAGCCCCAGCATTTT. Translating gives CAISGPGQVDQPQHF.

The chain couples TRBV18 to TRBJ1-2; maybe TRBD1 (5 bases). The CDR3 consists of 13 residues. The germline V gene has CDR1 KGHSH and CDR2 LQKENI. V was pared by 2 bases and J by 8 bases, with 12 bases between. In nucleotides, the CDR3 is TGTGCCAGCTCACCAACGGGGACTAGCGGCTACACCTTC. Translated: CASSPTGTSGYTF.

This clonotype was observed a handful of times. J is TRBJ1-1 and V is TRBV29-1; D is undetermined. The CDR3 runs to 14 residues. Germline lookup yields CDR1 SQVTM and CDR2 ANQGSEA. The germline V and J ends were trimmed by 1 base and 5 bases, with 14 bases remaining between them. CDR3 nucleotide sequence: TGCAGCGTTGAAGTTGGGCGCGTGGGGACTGAAGCTTTCTTT. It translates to CSVEVGRVGTEAFF.